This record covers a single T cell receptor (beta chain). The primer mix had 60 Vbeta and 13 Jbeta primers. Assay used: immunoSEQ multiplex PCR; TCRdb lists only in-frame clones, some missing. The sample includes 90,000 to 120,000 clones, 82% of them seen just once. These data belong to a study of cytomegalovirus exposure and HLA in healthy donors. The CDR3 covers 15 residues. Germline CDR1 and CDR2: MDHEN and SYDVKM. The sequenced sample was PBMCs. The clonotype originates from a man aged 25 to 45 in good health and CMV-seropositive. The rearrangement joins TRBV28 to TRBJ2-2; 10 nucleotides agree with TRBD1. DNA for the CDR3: TGTGGGGTCCGGGCGGGACAGGGGTACACCGGGGAGCTGTTTTTT. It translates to CGVRAGQGYTGELFF. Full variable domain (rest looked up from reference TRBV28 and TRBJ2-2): DVKVTQSSRYLVKRTGEKVFLECVQDMDHENMFWYRQDPGLGLRLIYFSYDVKMKEKGDIPEGYSVSREKKERFSLILESASTNQTSMYLCGVRAGQGYTGELFFGEGSRLTVL.